Shown below are 11 T cell receptor beta chains from a single sample sequenced in a study of post-analysis software for immune sequencing data. Tagging with unique molecular identifiers was a feature of the TCR beta cDNA libraries. Via MiXCR, TCRdb re-called the PCR reads, giving one row per CDR3 protein. The repertoire holds hundreds of thousands of distinct CDR3 sequences, with 35% to 45% as singletons. General study findings and limits: TRBV segments more frequent in patients than in controls numbered a few and included TRBV5-6, TRBV5-1 and TRBV20-1.

The antigens of these receptors remain unknown. Sequencing was carried out using blood. The receptors come from a girl aged 2-10 years with multiple sclerosis.

The rearrangement uses TRBV20-1 and TRBJ2-5, with 9 nucleotides matching TRBD1. This CDR3 has 13 residues. CDR1 and CDR2 from the germline V gene are DFQATT and SNEGSKA (reference sequence). Unmatched junction bases numbered 13, after V lost 6 bases and J lost 11 bases. CDR3 sequence: CSAATSGQGKQYF. In DNA, the CDR3 is TGCAGTGCAGCGACGAGTGGACAGGGGAAGCAGTACTTC.

A few counts support this clonotype. The gene calls are TRBV4-3 and TRBJ2-1, with D perhaps matching TRBD1 (6 bases). The CDR3 runs 16 residues. V shed 0 bases and J shed 10 bases, with 19 bases lying between them. The germline gives CDR1 LGHNA, CDR2 YSLEER. CDR3 in amino acids: CASSQDRTAALREQFF. CDR3 coding DNA: TGCGCCAGCAGCCAAGATCGGACAGCGGCACTCCGCGAGCAGTTCTTC.

V is TRBV20-1 and J is TRBJ1-5; unclear D gene. V was clipped by 2 bases and J by 4 bases, with 6 bases between them. This CDR3 region has 12 residues. CDR1 and CDR2 (germline): DFQATT, SNEGSKA (reference sequence). CDR3 region: CSARPWNQPQHF. The CDR3 coding sequence is TGCAGTGCTAGACCATGGAATCAGCCCCAGCATTTT.

This clonotype has more than one count but fewer than ten. The chain uses TRBV29-1 and TRBJ2-1; D remains ambiguous. Trimming removed 3 bases from V and 6 bases from J, with 0 bases in between. The CDR3 is made up of 9 amino acids. CDR1 is SQVTM, CDR2 ANQGSEA, per germline. CDR3 bases: TGCAGCGTTGACAATGAGCAGTTCTTC. As protein: CSVDNEQFF.

Many counts were recorded for this clonotype. The genes are TRBV11-3 and TRBJ2-1; TRBD2 agrees at 16 bases. J lost 7 bases, V lost 5 bases, and 2 bases had no gene match. This CDR3 is built from 15 residues. Germline V CDR1 and CDR2: SGHNT, YENEEA. For the CDR3, the DNA is TGTGCCAGCAGCCAGGGACTAGCGGGAGGGAATGAGCAGTTCTTC. It is translated as CASSQGLAGGNEQFF.

The rearrangement joins TRBV7-9 to TRBJ2-5; D is unresolved. This CDR3 is built from 15 residues. Trimming stripped 7 bases from V and 2 bases from J, with 17 bases between. In germline, CDR1 is SEHNR, CDR2 FQNEAQ (reference sequence). CDR3 nucleotides: TGTGCCAGCACCCTTTTCGTGACCCTTCAAGAGACCCAGTACTTC. Protein sequence: CASTLFVTLQETQYF.

The V and J genes are TRBV7-9 and TRBJ2-1; D is ambiguous. Germline V gene sequence: CDR1 SEHNR, CDR2 FQNEAQ (reference sequence). The V gene lost 4 bases and the J gene lost 10 bases, with 17 bases spanning the gap. The CDR3 runs to 14 residues. CDR3 residues: CASSSKRTPYEQFF. CDR3 DNA: TGTGCCAGCAGCTCGAAACGGACGCCCTACGAGCAGTTCTTC.

This clonotype has a handful of counts. This chain connects TRBV11-2 to TRBJ2-5; 7 bases fit TRBD1. Germline V lookup: CDR1 SGHAT, CDR2 FQNNGV. The CDR3 covers 14 residues. The J segment lost 6 bases and the V segment lost 1 base, leaving 5 bases of the junction unmatched. The CDR3 sequence: CASSLVAGGKTQYF. DNA of the CDR3: TGTGCCAGCAGCTTAGTAGCAGGGGGAAAGACCCAGTACTTC.

This clonotype was seen a few times. The gene calls are TRBV5-8 and TRBJ1-2, with D uncertain. The germline gives CDR1 SGHTS, CDR2 YDEGEE. The CDR3 length is 13 residues. With 4 bases removed from V and 6 bases from J, the gap between germline ends came to 13 bases. CDR3 nucleotide sequence: TGTGCCAGCAGCATGACGGGGTGGCATGGCTACACCTTC. The encoded protein is CASSMTGWHGYTF.

In its sample, this clonotype was seen once. One end of the junction does not line up with germline, which may come from a read error. V usage is TRBV12-3 or TRBV12-4 and J usage is TRBJ1-1; D is unresolved. This CDR3 is built from 14 residues. The CDR3 here is CVSRVSGANTEAFF. Here the CDR3 DNA reads TGTGTCAGCCGAGTGTCGGGCGCGAACACTGAAGCTTTCTTT.

This clonotype was observed a handful of times. The chain links TRBV28 to TRBJ2-7; no reliable D call. V shed 5 bases and J shed 0 bases, with 14 bases lying between them. This CDR3 spans 15 amino acids. The V gene's germline CDR1 is MDHEN and CDR2 SYDVKM. The CDR3 loop is CASSTGSVSSYEQYF. The CDR3 nucleotides read TGTGCCAGCAGTACTGGCAGTGTTAGCTCCTACGAGCAGTACTTC.